What follows describes a single T cell receptor (beta chain). As yet, its antigen is unknown. The protocol was immunoSEQ multiplex PCR, while the TCRdb copy is restricted to in-frame clones and leaves out a portion. The profile shows under 1,500 clones, 90% to 95% of them singletons. Per the germline V gene, CDR1 is MDHEN and CDR2 is SYDVKM. The CDR3 covers 17 residues. V lost 1 base, J lost 10 bases, and 13 bases stayed unmatched. The record originates from a study of T cell repertoires in ileal Crohn's disease. Across the whole study: At surgery, 30% to 35% of patients smoked, with median disease duration 7.9 years. Overall study findings and caveats: Clonal expansions were more frequent in active smokers than non-smokers at surgery.

The rearrangement uses TRBV28 and TRBJ2-5, with TRBD2 identical over 12 bases. Sequenced input: ileal tissue. This clonotype was obtained from an adult with Crohn's disease. The CDR3 is CASSLFLAGGSEGGQYF. For the CDR3, the DNA is TGTGCCAGCAGTTTATTTCTAGCGGGGGGGTCCGAGGGGGGCCAGTACTTC.